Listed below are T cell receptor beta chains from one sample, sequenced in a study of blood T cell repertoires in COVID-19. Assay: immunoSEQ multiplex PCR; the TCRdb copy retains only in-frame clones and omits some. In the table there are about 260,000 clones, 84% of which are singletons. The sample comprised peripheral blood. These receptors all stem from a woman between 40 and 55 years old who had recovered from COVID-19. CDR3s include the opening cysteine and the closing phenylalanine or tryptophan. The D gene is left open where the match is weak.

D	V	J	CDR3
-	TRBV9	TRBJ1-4	CASSVDVGFGEKLFF
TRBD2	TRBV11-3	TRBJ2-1	CASSRSGGLAYEQFF
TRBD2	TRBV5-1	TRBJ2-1	CASSLSGDRYNEQFF
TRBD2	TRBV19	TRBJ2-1	CASSIDWGGNEQFF
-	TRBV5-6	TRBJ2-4	CASSLVGGARESIQYF
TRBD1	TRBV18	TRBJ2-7	CASSRGQGVYEQYF
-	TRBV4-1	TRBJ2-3	CASSLGDRNTDTQYF
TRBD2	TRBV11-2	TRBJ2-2	CASSLRASGDGGELFF
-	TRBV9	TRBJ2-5	CASSSTGLETQYF
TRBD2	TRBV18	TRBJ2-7	CASSRLAGSSYEQYF
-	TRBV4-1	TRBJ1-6	CASSPGQFEYNSPLHF
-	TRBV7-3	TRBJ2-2	CASSPNRQATGELFF
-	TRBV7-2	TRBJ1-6	CASSLEWRQGYSPLHF
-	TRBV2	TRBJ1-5	CASSEAGQGPQHF
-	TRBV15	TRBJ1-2	CATSRDSAYNNYGYTF
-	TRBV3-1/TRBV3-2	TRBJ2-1	CASSHPQWGDEQFF
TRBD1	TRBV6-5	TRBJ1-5	CASRTGISNQPQHF
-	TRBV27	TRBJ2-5	CASSKNWGQEETQYF
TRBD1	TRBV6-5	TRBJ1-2	CASSLRDRVNYGYTF
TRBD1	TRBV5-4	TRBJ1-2	CASSLVGTTGVGYTF
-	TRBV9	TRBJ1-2	CASSGLQGGGANYGYTF
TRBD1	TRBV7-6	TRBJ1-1	CASSLVPGGIGMNTEAFF
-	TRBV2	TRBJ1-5	CASSEEISNQPQHF
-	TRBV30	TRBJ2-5	CAWSVGGAGGETQYF
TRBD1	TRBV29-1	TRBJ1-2	CSVEEGTDYYGYTF
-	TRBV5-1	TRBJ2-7	CASSPLLGGQYEQYF
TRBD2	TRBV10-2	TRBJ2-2	CASSDPGGRGTGELFF
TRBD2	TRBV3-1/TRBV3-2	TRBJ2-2	CASSQERTSGRTGELFF
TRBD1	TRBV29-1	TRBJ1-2	CSVLTGVNYGYTF
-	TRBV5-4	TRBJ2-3	CASKKTGSRGDTQYF
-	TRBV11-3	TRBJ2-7	CASSYSYEQYF
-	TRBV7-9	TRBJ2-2	CASTVSGGPTGELFF
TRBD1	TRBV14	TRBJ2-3	CASSRRQGTSSTDTQYF
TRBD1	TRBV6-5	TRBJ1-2	CASRTTGDGGYTF
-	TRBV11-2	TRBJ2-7	CASSFRVDDFYEQYF
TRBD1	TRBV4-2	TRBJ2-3	CASSQGSGGQADTQYF
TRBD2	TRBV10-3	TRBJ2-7	CAISRTGTSIFEQYF
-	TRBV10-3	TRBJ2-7	CAISEKGEDEQYF
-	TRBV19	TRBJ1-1	CASTTVTEAFF
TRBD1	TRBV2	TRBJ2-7	CASRRDRVSYEQYF
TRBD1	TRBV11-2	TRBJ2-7	CASSLGQGAYEQYF
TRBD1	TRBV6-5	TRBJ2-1	CASSPTGLTYNEQFF
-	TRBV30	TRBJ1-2	CAWRFGGQRGYTF
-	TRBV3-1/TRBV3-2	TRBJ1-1	CASSSSSTEAFF
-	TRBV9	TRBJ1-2	CASSANRNPSANYGYTF
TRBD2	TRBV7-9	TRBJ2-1	CASSPLAGGPSSYNEQFF
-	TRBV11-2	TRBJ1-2	CASSQTGGWDGYTF
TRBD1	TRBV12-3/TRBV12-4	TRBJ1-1	CASSSDRRTEAFF
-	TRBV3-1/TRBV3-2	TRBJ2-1	CASSQDNAETSYNEQFF
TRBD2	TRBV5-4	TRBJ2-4	CASRGRGADIQYF
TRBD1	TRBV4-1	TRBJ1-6	CASSQKQGVSRNSPLHF
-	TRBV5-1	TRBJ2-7	CASSPDSSYEQYF
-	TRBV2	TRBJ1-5	CASRPQGPSNQPQHF
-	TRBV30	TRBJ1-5	CAWGVGGPQHF